This is a list of T cell receptor beta chains from one sample in a study of blood T cell repertoires in COVID-19. The data were produced by immunoSEQ multiplex PCR, yet TCRdb's version contains in-frame clones alone and is incomplete. The table records about 200,000 clones, approximately 80% of them present only once. Sequencing was performed on peripheral blood. Every receptor here comes from an elderly woman with acute or convalescent COVID-19. CDR3s include the opening cysteine and the closing phenylalanine or tryptophan. A D gene is named only where the DNA matches it firmly. For some rows the clone size is stated as once, few or many, or as a class when expanded; others skip it.

V gene	J gene	D gene	clone size	CDR3 DNA	CDR3 protein
TRBV5-5	TRBJ1-5	TRBD1	.	TGTGCCAGCAGCTCTTGGGACAGGGGGATCGGGGGCGATCAGCCCCAGCATTTT	CASSSWDRGIGGDQPQHF
TRBV19	TRBJ1-1	.	.	TGTGCCAGTAGTACGTCCGGGACTCGGAGTGGTGACACTGAAGCTTTCTTT	CASSTSGTRSGDTEAFF
TRBV6-4	TRBJ2-1	TRBD2	once	TGTGCCAGCAGTAGTATAGCGGGACCACCCCCCAATGAGCAGTTCTTC	CASSSIAGPPPNEQFF
TRBV15	TRBJ1-2	TRBD1	few	TGTGCCACCAGCAGGGACAGGTCCACCTCTCCCAACTATGGCTACACCTTC	CATSRDRSTSPNYGYTF
TRBV7-2	TRBJ2-7	TRBD2	.	TGTGCCAGCAGCACGGGACTAGCGGGGGACGAGCAGTACTTC	CASSTGLAGDEQYF
TRBV29-1	TRBJ2-1	TRBD2	.	TGCAGCGTTTGGATGGCGGGAGGGCCCGGTAATGAGCAGTTCTTC	CSVWMAGGPGNEQFF
TRBV5-6	TRBJ2-3	.	once	TGTGCCAGCAGCTTGGCCGGGGGAGTCACAGATACGCAGTATTTT	CASSLAGGVTDTQYF
TRBV9	TRBJ2-7	.	few	TGTGCCCCACTCAGAAGCGGTTTGAACACCTACGAGCAGTACTTC	CAPLRSGLNTYEQYF
TRBV28	TRBJ1-2	.	.	TGTGCCAGCCGGGACTCTTATGGCTACACCTTC	CASRDSYGYTF
TRBV7-3	TRBJ2-1	.	.	TGTGCCAGCAGCTTAACTCCTAGTAGCGGTTATTACAATGAGCAGTTCTTC	CASSLTPSSGYYNEQFF
TRBV6-6	TRBJ2-7	TRBD2	.	TGTGCCAGCAGTTACGGTGCGGGAGACTACGAGCAGTACTTC	CASSYGAGDYEQYF
TRBV16	TRBJ1-4	.	.	TGTGCCAGCAGCCAACGTTCCGGGACTAATGAAAAACTGTTTTTT	CASSQRSGTNEKLFF
TRBV2	TRBJ1-2	.	.	TGTGCCAGCAGTGAAGCGCCTACCGTAGACTATGGCTACACCTTC	CASSEAPTVDYGYTF
TRBV9	TRBJ1-4	TRBD1	once	TGTGCCAGCAGCGCGGGACAGACTAATGAAAAACTGTTTTTT	CASSAGQTNEKLFF
TRBV7-2	TRBJ1-1	.	once	TGTGCCAGCAGCTTAGTCTCCACTGCCGCGAACACTGAAGCTTTCTTT	CASSLVSTAANTEAFF
TRBV5-1	TRBJ1-1	.	.	TGCGCCAGCAGCTTTGGGGCGGGGGTGAACACTGAAGCTTTCTTT	CASSFGAGVNTEAFF
TRBV12-3/TRBV12-4	TRBJ1-1	.	.	TGTGCCAGCACCTTTGGGCGCAACACTGAAGCTTTCTTT	CASTFGRNTEAFF
TRBV6-5	TRBJ1-5	TRBD1	.	TGTGCCAGCAGCTTGGACAGGTTTGGCGATCAGCCCCAGCATTTT	CASSLDRFGDQPQHF
TRBV28	TRBJ2-5	.	few	TGTGCCAGCAGTTCATTTCAAGGGGTGGAGACCCAGTACTTC	CASSSFQGVETQYF
TRBV5-4	TRBJ1-4	.	.	TGTGCCAGCAGCTTGGACGGGTCCAATGAAAAACTGTTTTTT	CASSLDGSNEKLFF
TRBV3-1/TRBV3-2	TRBJ2-5	TRBD2	.	TGTGCCAGCAGTCCCTCGTTAGCGGGAGGGCGGGAGACCCAGTACTTC	CASSPSLAGGRETQYF
TRBV11-3	TRBJ1-1	.	.	TGTGCCAGCAGCAGAGCGTTGAACACTGAAGCTTTCTTT	CASSRALNTEAFF
TRBV28	TRBJ2-5	TRBD1	.	TGTGCCAGCAGTCCCAGGGGGACCCCTCCAGAGACCCAGTACTTC	CASSPRGTPPETQYF
TRBV19	TRBJ1-2	.	.	TGTGCCAGTAGTCCGGGGAGGGGTGGCTATGGCTACACCTTC	CASSPGRGGYGYTF
TRBV19	TRBJ1-2	.	once	TGTGCCCTTGACAGTAACTATGGCTACACCTTC	CALDSNYGYTF
TRBV6-2/TRBV6-3	TRBJ1-2	.	.	TGTGCCAGCATCCCCTTCGCGGGAGGGGAGGCTAACTATGGCTACACCTTC	CASIPFAGGEANYGYTF
TRBV10-2	TRBJ2-5	.	.	TGCGCCAGCAGTAATCCGACAGGGACCCAGTACTTC	CASSNPTGTQYF
TRBV5-6	TRBJ2-7	.	.	TGTGCCAGCAGCTTGGTATCCCACGAGCAGTACTTC	CASSLVSHEQYF
TRBV19	TRBJ2-5	.	.	TGTGCCACTTCAGGAGGGATCCAAGAGACCCAGTACTTC	CATSGGIQETQYF
TRBV20-1	TRBJ2-1	.	.	TGCAGTGCCGCCCTATGGAATGAGCAGTTCTTC	CSAALWNEQFF
TRBV7-9	TRBJ2-3	TRBD2	.	TGTGCCAGCAGCTCACCGGGACTAGCGGGAGGGAGCCCATGGACGCAGTATTTT	CASSSPGLAGGSPWTQYF
TRBV30	TRBJ2-7	TRBD2	once	TGTGCCTGGAGTGGGACTAGCGGGGGACACGAGCAGTACTTC	CAWSGTSGGHEQYF
TRBV3-1/TRBV3-2	TRBJ2-2	.	.	TGTGCCAGCAGCCAACACCAGGGGATGACCGGGGAGCTGTTTTTT	CASSQHQGMTGELFF
TRBV15	TRBJ1-5	TRBD1	.	TGTGCCACCAGCTTGGGGGGACAGGGATATCAGCCCCAGCATTTT	CATSLGGQGYQPQHF
TRBV5-4	TRBJ2-7	TRBD2	.	TGTGCCAGCAGCTTGGGGACTAGCGGGATTACGCGCGAGCAGTACTTC	CASSLGTSGITREQYF